This T cell receptor beta chain comes out of a study of blood T cells in healthy people across ages (dated by TCRdb to about 2015). Regarding the complete study: In model experiments, roughly one uniquely barcoded TCR beta cDNA molecule per two T cells was captured by template switching. Using deep sequencing normalized with unique cDNA molecular identifiers, the study measured how TCR beta repertoire diversity changes with age. The donors were divided into four age groups: young (average approximately 17 years), middle-aged (under 40), aged (approximately 64) and long-lived (about 84). To avoid experimental bias, donors of different ages were spread randomly across the sequencing lanes. Two additional independent replicas of 1 million unique cDNA reads from the same blood draw were analyzed for two donors (one aged 18 to 30 and one aged 80 or older). Results the study describes overall, beyond this receptor: The percentage of naive T cells measured by flow cytometry correlated strongly with observed TCR beta diversity. Compared with the aged group, the long-lived group had more naive CD4+ T cells, fewer expanded clones and increased TCR diversity, a pattern suggesting age selection. Bulk unsorted PBMC profiling prevented conclusive comparison of naive and antigen-experienced compartments. Because the CMV infection status of the donors was unknown, age-related changes in expanded clonotypes may potentially have been confounded. Observed TCR beta diversity per million T cells fell roughly linearly with age, and a significant reduction was already apparent by age around 40. Estimates of total diversity based on one million sequenced T cells were regarded as lower bounds and as underestimates.

The library was prepared using 5' RACE. The sequencing machine was an Illumina HiSeq 2500. A second about 7 to 11 cycle PCR used a sample-barcoded 5' primer and a J-beta primer mix. Each TCR beta cDNA molecule received a unique molecular identifier from a template-switch 5' adaptor carrying 12 random nucleotides. Each sample yielded at least 2.5 million CDR3-containing paired-end reads. First-strand cDNA synthesis was performed from all RNA using the Mint cDNA synthesis kit, with priming by a TRBC-specific oligonucleotide. After uracil-DNA glycosylase treatment, a first 18-cycle PCR used universal primers M1SS and BC2_uni_R on all cDNA. Per the original workflow: Each sample was normalized by randomly selecting 1 million high-quality reads, each carrying a distinct molecular identifier. Reads with shared molecular identifiers were discarded instead of being binned into consensus sequences. MiTCR, set to a Q25 quality threshold and the strictest error-elimination algorithm, was used for CDR3 identification, clonotype clustering and error correction. A nonparametric unseen species model with Euler transformation was used to estimate a lower bound on total TCR beta diversity. TCRdb reprocessed the public reads (quality trimming at Q25 with fastp, clone calling with MiXCR) and kept in-frame beta chains. Identical CDR3 protein sequences are pooled into one entry, listed with their most common genes and DNA. The V and J calls were determined by TCRdb, not by the authors. The sample profile shows hundreds of thousands of distinct CDR3 sequences; about 62% of them were found once. Around 22% of the sample goes to the ten largest clones.

A note on this clonotype: Its target antigen remains unknown. No much larger clone is present one base from it, and per-base qualities are unavailable.

Spanning cysteine to phenylalanine, the CDR3 consists of 10 amino acids. CDR3 DNA only is kept here, 30 bases in frame from base 1. V is pared back by 7 bases and J by 5 bases, with 6 bases lying between the germline termini. According to the germline V gene, CDR1 reads WSHSY and CDR2 reads SAAADI. The donors were 40 or so Caucasian individuals from Russia, aged about 6 to 95 years, who were systemically healthy. Around 10 milliliters of peripheral blood were collected from each donor into EDTA-treated Vacutainer tubes. PBMCs were isolated by Ficoll-Paque density-gradient centrifugation, with at least 6 million obtained per sample. Trizol reagent was used to extract total RNA from PBMCs, with at least 5 micrograms per sample. The percentages of naive CD45RAhigh/CD27high T cells were determined by flow cytometry on a PBMC aliquot from every donor.

Sequenced sample: blood. The receptor was isolated from a man aged 30-40 years in good health. Recombination joined TRBV10-2 with TRBJ2-7; the D gene is unclear. CDR3 sequence: CASIAHEQYF. In nucleotide form, the sequence is TGCGCCAGCATCGCCCACGAGCAGTACTTC.